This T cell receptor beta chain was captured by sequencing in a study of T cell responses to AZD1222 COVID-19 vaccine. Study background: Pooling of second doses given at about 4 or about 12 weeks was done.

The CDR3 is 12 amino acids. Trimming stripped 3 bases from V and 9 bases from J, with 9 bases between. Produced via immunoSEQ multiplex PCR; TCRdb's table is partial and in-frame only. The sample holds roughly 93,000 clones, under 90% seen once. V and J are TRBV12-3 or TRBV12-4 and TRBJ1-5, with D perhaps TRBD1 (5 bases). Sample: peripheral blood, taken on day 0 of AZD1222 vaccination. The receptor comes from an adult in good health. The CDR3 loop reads CASSLWGGPQHF. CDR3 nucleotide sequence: TGTGCCAGCAGTTTGTGGGGGGGGCCCCAGCATTTT.